The 2 T cell receptor beta chains below were found in one sample sequenced in a study of blood T cells in healthy people across ages. Primers used in a second PCR of roughly 6 to 11 cycles were a sample-barcoded 5' primer and a J-beta primer mix. One entry per CDR3 protein results from TCRdb running MiXCR on the 5' RACE reads. The data hold fewer than 2 million distinct CDR3 sequences, with about two fifths observed a single time. Source material: blood. These receptors all come from a human donor in good health.

The V call is TRBV24-1, the J call TRBJ2-1; 12 bases match TRBD2. J gave up 8 bases and V 5 bases, and 3 bases lay outside the gene matches. This CDR3 has 14 amino acids. CDR1 KGHDR and CDR2 SFDVKD come from the germline V gene. The chain's CDR3 is CATSASGGAYEQFF. The CDR3 DNA reads TGTGCCACCAGTGCTAGCGGGGGGGCGTATGAGCAGTTCTTC.

The CDR3 reads CASTWESNEKLFF. For the CDR3, the DNA is TGTGCCAGCACTTGGGAATCGAATGAAAAACTGTTTTTT. The chain has TRBV7-8 and TRBJ1-4; D is undetermined. Germline CDR1 reads SGHVS; CDR2 reads FQNEAQ. V was clipped by 7 bases and J by 5 bases, with 11 bases between them. This CDR3 is built from 13 residues.